The T cell receptor (beta chain) under discussion was sequenced for a study of tumor-infiltrating lymphocytes in primary liver carcinoma. Remarks on this clonotype: Antigen unknown. A much larger clone differs from this one at a single base, so this may be a read error.

The germline V gene encodes CDR1 SQVTM and CDR2 ANQGSEA. This CDR3 has 11 residues. General study results and limits: Tumors reached a significantly greater top-250-clone fraction than blood did (p = 0.039). Among the pair types, tumor region pairs showed more overlap than tumor-adjacent and tumor-blood pairs.

TCR beta cDNA came from approximately 540 ng total RNA, primed with a constant-region primer. Three nested multiplex PCR rounds, a slightly modified ARM-PCR, produced the libraries for TCR beta. In the first two PCR rounds, TRBV1-TRBV30 forward primers were paired with a C-beta reverse primer, and each round lasted around 10 cycles. TCRdb fed the multiplex PCR reads into MiXCR, producing one record per CDR3 protein. There are approximately 330,000 distinct CDR3 sequences in the sample; 65% occur only once, and under 8.5% lies in the top ten. Unsorted whole blood supplied the blood RNA, and germline DNA was isolated too.

The sequenced sample consisted of peripheral blood. This TCR derives from a man aged 40-55 years with primary liver carcinoma and hepatitis B virus infection. This chain joins TRBV29-1 and TRBJ1-1, with D uncertain. The CDR3 coding sequence is TGCAGCGTTGATTTAGAGGTTGAAGCTTCCTTT. Translation gives CSVDLEVEASF. Full variable domain (missing parts from reference TRBV29-1 and TRBJ1-1): SAVISQKPSRDICQRGTSLTIQCQVDSQVTMMFWYRQQPGQSLTLIATANQGSEATYESGFVIDKFPISRPNLTFSTLTVSNMSPEDSSIYLCSVDLEVEASFGQGTRLTVV.